Here is one TCR beta chain with its context. This clonotype showed up just a few times. There is no known antigen for this receptor. No base quality values were provided; no much bigger clone lies one nucleotide off. The data belong to a study of T cell repertoires in cytomegalovirus infection (dated by TCRdb to between 2019 and 2020). Background on the whole study: Recently identified HLA-C-restricted CMV epitopes, whose presentation resists viral immunomodulation, were targeted by peptide stimulations together with well-studied HLA-B-restricted epitopes. The HLA type of each donor mattered for the analysis, because public TCR beta signatures pointed to carriage of CMV infection along with the matching HLA type.

The CDR3 runs 17 amino acids, cysteine and phenylalanine included. Only CDR3 DNA is held: 51 bases, read in frame from base 1. Per the germline V gene (reference sequence), MNHEY is the CDR1 and SMNVEV is the CDR2. V lost 7 bases and J lost 2 bases; the stretch between them is 18 bases long. The study at large found these results: The ex vivo response was dominated by HLA-C-restricted CMV-specific TCR beta clonotypes, and the single most frequent clonotype in two of eight donors was supplied by these HLA-C-restricted clonotypes. In both this cohort and an independent cohort of 350 or so donors, the cumulative frequency of public TCR beta family members distinguished carriers of CMV infection plus the relevant HLA type.

This sample's treatment or condition label indicates: in vitro stimulation with specific CMV peptide epitopes to enrich CMV-specific T cells. The instrument given in TCRdb is Illumina HiSeq 1500. TCRdb trimmed public reads at Q25 via fastp, called clones via MiXCR and kept in-frame beta chains. Records with the same CDR3 protein are collapsed into one entry carrying the most frequent genes and DNA. A total of hundreds of thousands of distinct CDR3 sequences appear in this sample, about 30% of them only once. Clones ranked in the top ten supply roughly 12% of the sample. The sample in question was cultured CD8+ T cells from PBMCs, obtained from culture after CMV antigen stimulation. This receptor was identified in a human donor in good health (CMV status not recorded). Some clones in this sample may be carry-over from other donors' samples. This chain is built from TRBV27 and TRBJ1-6, and perhaps TRBD1 as D gene, on 6 matching bases. DNA sequence: TGTGCCAGCACGTCCCTACAGGGAAAGGCCTATAATTCACCCCTCCACTTT. Its amino acids are CASTSLQGKAYNSPLHF.